This TCR beta chain was identified during a study of naive and memory T cell subsets listed by TCRdb under 2017. As for the study more broadly: The study applied an open-source, UMI-based TCR alpha and beta sequencing pipeline to sorted naive and memory peripheral blood T cell subsets. The functional CMV T cell responses agreed completely with IgG serology results. RNA was DNase-treated and reverse transcribed with TCR constant-region primers, mostly using SuperScript III. Broad study findings and their caveats: A few larger clonotypes were found in naive repertoires, especially CD8, and these larger clonotypes were possibly memory cells re-expressing CD45RA. RNA-based TCR counts may be affected by expression changes linked to T cell activation and differentiation. Clonotypes were defined as single alpha or beta chain sequences, not paired alpha/beta receptors. The repertoire findings for the naive and memory subsets could not be validated, as no ground truth was available. Gini index rose and Shannon and inverse Simpson diversity fell from naive through CM, EM and EMRA in both CD4 and CD8 cells. After error correction, only a single occurrence was seen for over 95% of naive TCR sequences, so much steeper abundance distributions were produced than in memory subsets. TCR abundance followed a power law with an exponent that was different for naive and memory subsets but consistent across the three individuals.

Cut back by 8 bases and 10 bases, the V and J ends lie 6 bases apart. According to the germline V gene, CDR1 reads MNHEY and CDR2 reads SVGAGI. Including the terminal cysteine and phenylalanine, the CDR3 comprises 10 residues. Of all the DNA, just the CDR3 is kept, 30 bases in frame from base 1. The library was built by means of UMI-ligation and nested PCR. An equimolar mix of two oligonucleotides covering both TRBC1 and TRBC2 was used as the beta constant-region primer. The ligated cDNA went through four rounds of PCR with nested alpha and beta constant-region primers together with the SP2 primer. A single-stranded oligonucleotide bearing the SP2 primer plus a 12-nucleotide UMI was ligated onto the 3' end of the cDNA by T4 RNA ligase 1. The ligation reaction was kept at 16 degrees C for roughly 18-24 hours. PCR2 was typically run as a SYBR Green qPCR and stopped at a predetermined threshold to prevent over-amplification. Apart from the first purification, every purification step used Agencourt AMPure XP magnetic beads. Libraries were quantified by Qubit and checked on a TapeStation, with a main peak expected near 650 bp. Sequencing of the pooled libraries was done on an Illumina MiSeq using v2 2x251 paired-end kits, which typically yielded roughly 0.95-2.3 million reads per sample. Libraries were pooled at about 3.7 nM per sample, and about 4.5-7.5% PhiX was added to improve cluster recognition. In the paper's pipeline: V and J genes were assigned to Demultiplexor-processed FASTQ reads by Decombinator through tag matching, with a single base-pair mismatch being allowed. UMIs were used by Collapsinator to correct both sequencing errors and frequency errors arising from PCR heterogeneity. CDR3Translator translated TCRs and extracted CDR3s from the conserved cysteine to the FGXG phenylalanine, flagging non-productive sequences. Gini, Shannon entropy and inverse Simpson indices were computed after subsampling the repertoires to the same number of UMI-defined TCRs. Power-law fits to clonotype abundance distributions were performed by maximum likelihood within the linear range. When run on a single naive CD8 sample, MIGEC and the pipeline yielded similar UMI counts, similar unique TCR numbers and similar clonal distributions. In one analysis, naive TCRs that were also found in any memory subset of the same donor were excluded from the naive repertoire. Repertoires were searched for about 7,000 CMV-associated CDR3 sequences compiled from VDJdb and a published dataset. Starting from the raw public reads, TCRdb applied fastp trimming at Q25, assembled clones with MiXCR and retained in-frame beta chains. A single entry per CDR3 protein holds the most common genes and DNA from its merged rows. It is TCRdb's table, rather than the study itself, that gives the V and J calls and clone size. A total of approximately 150,000 distinct CDR3 sequences appear in this sample, approximately 20% of them only once. The ten biggest clones cover about 0.6% of the sample.

As to this clonotype: It lacks a known antigen. No base qualities exist here, and no much larger clone lies one base off it.

From the second PCR step on, the TCR alpha and beta chain libraries were amplified in separate reactions. CMV status of each donor was established by measuring IFNgamma production from CD4+ T cells after fresh PBMCs were stimulated overnight with CMV viral lysate. Using Miltenyi beads, CD4 T cells were first positively selected, and CD8 T cells were then positively selected from the CD4-negative fraction. Cells stained for CD3, CD4, CD8, CD45RA, CD27 and a live/dead dye were sorted on a BD Aria II into four subsets by CD45RA and CD27. Blood was obtained from a few healthy volunteers, and the blood from each volunteer was fractionated into CD4 and CD8 T cells and subsequently into four differentiation subsets. About 110 ml of peripheral blood was collected from each donor, and PBMC were isolated from the blood using Ficoll-Paque PLUS density-gradient centrifugation. After sorting, cells were lysed in RLT buffer, RNA was extracted using a Qiagen RNeasy kit, and the extracted RNA was stored at -80 degrees C.

The TCR sequence derives from a human donor in good health. Sequenced: naive CD8+ T cells from blood. What the cell subset or site label conveys for this sample: naive T cells, CD45RA high CD27+. Rearrangement joined TRBV6-5 to TRBJ1-6; a tentative D call is TRBD1 (5 bases match). The DNA reads TGTGCCAGCGGGGCGTCACCCCTCCACTTT. Translated, this gives CASGASPLHF.